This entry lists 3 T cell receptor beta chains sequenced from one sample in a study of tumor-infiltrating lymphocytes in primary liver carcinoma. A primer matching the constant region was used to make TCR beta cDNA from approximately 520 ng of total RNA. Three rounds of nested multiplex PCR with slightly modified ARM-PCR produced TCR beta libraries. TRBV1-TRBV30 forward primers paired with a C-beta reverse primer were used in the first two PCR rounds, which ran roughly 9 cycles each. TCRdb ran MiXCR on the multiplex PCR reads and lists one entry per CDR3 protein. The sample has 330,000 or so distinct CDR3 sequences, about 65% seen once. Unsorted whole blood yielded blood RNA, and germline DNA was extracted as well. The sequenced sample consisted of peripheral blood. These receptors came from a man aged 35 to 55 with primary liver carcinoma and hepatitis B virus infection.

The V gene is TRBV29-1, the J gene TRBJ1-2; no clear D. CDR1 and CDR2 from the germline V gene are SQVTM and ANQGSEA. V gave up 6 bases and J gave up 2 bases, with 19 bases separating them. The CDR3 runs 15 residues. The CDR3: CSVAPDNLVNYGYTF. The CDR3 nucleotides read TGCAGCGTCGCACCTGACAACTTGGTAAACTATGGCTACACCTTC.

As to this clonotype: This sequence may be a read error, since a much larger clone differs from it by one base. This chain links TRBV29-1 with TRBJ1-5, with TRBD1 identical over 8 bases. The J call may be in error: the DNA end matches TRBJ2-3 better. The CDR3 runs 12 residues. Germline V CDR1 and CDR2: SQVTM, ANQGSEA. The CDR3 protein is CSVRTGNQPQYF. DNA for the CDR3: TGCAGCGTACGGACAGGGAATCAGCCCCAGTATTTT.

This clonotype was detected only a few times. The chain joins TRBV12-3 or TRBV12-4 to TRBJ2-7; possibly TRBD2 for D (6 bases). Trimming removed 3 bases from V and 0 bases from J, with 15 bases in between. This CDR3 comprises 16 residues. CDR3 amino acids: CASSFTGTGSSYEQYF. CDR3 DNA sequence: TGTGCCAGCAGTTTTACCGGGACTGGGAGCTCCTACGAGCAGTACTTC.